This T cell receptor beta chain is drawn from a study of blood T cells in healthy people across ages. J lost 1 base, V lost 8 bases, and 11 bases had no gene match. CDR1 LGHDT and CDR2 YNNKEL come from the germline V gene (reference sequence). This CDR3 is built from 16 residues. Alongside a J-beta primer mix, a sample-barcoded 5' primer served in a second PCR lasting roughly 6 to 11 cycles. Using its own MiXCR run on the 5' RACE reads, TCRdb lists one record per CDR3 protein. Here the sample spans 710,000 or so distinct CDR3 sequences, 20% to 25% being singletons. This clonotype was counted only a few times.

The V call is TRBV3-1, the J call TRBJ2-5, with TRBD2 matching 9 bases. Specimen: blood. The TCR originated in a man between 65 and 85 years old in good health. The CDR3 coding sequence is TGTGCCAGCTCGCCCCCGGGACTAGCTATCCAAGAGACCCAGTACTTC. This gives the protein CASSPPGLAIQETQYF.